This is a list of T cell receptor beta chains from one sample in a study of CD8+ T cells in alopecia areata. The assay was immunoSEQ multiplex PCR, and TCRdb's table has in-frame clones only and misses some. In the table there are some 170,000 clones, over 55% of which are singletons. This specimen consisted of CD4+ T cells sorted from blood, obtained at week 0. The receptor set was obtained from a human donor with alopecia areata. Both conserved end residues are part of each CDR3. D genes are given only for firm matches. Clone size, where shown, is once, few, many, or a class for clones that have expanded.

- - TRBJ2-7 TRBV29-1 TGCAGCGTCCGAGACTCCTACGAGCAGTACTTC CSVRDSYEQYF
- TRBD2 TRBJ2-3 TRBV11-3 TGTGCCAGCAGCTTAGGGGGACTAGCGGGACCGAGGGATACGCAGTATTTT CASSLGGLAGPRDTQYF
few TRBD2 TRBJ2-3 TRBV11-2 TGTGCCAGCAGCTTAAACCGCGCGGGGGGAGATACGCAGTATTTT CASSLNRAGGDTQYF
- - TRBJ1-1 TRBV10-3 TGTGCCATCAGAGAAGGGACGGCGAACACTGAAGCTTTCTTT CAIREGTANTEAFF
few TRBD1 TRBJ1-1 TRBV30 TGTGCCTGGAGTACACCGGACAGGGGGCGAGGTGAAGCTTTCTTT CAWSTPDRGRGEAFF
- - TRBJ2-7 TRBV10-3 TGTGCCATCAGTGACCGGGCCGGGACGGGGCACGAGCAGTACTTC CAISDRAGTGHEQYF
- TRBD1 TRBJ2-5 TRBV28 TGTGCCTCAGGACAGGGAAGGGGGCAAGAGACCCAGTACTTC CASGQGRGQETQYF
- - TRBJ2-7 TRBV29-1 TGCAGCGTTGGGGGGCCACTCCCTAACTACGAGCAGTACTTC CSVGGPLPNYEQYF
- - TRBJ1-2 TRBV28 TGTGCCAGCAGTTCGACAGTTTATGGCTACACCTTC CASSSTVYGYTF
once TRBD1 TRBJ2-7 TRBV25-1 TGTGCCAGCAGTGGACAGGGGGCGTCTAGCTCCTACGAGCAGTACTTC CASSGQGASSSYEQYF
- TRBD1 TRBJ2-2 TRBV11-1 TGTGCCAGCAGCGTCAGACAGGGGAGCGTCGGGGAGCTGTTTTTT CASSVRQGSVGELFF
- - TRBJ1-4 TRBV30 TGTGCCTGGAGCGGGGACGATGAAAAACTGTTTTTT CAWSGDDEKLFF
- - TRBJ2-3 TRBV29-1 TGCAGCGTAAGGGGCACAGATACGCAGTATTTT CSVRGTDTQYF
few - TRBJ2-1 TRBV5-1 TGCGCCAGCAGCCCTTCGGACAGTTCGAATGAGCAGTTCTTC CASSPSDSSNEQFF
once - TRBJ2-5 TRBV30 TGTGCCTGGATGGGGCAAGAGACCCAGTACTTC CAWMGQETQYF
few TRBD1 TRBJ2-1 TRBV19 TGTGCCAGTAGTATCCTTGTACAGGGGAATGAGCAGTTCTTC CASSILVQGNEQFF
- - TRBJ1-1 TRBV4-1 TGCGCCAGCAGCCAAGGTCCCCTGAACACTGAAGCTTTCTTT CASSQGPLNTEAFF
- TRBD2 TRBJ2-1 TRBV6-5 TGTGCCAGTAGGGATAGCGGGGGGCCTTACAATGAGCAGTTCTTC CASRDSGGPYNEQFF
- - TRBJ1-5 TRBV5-1 TGCGCCAGCAGCTTGGGTCCGGGGGGCCAGCCCCAGCATTTT CASSLGPGGQPQHF
- - TRBJ1-2 TRBV9 TGTGCCAGCAGCGCGACAGGAAATGTAGGCTACACCTTC CASSATGNVGYTF
- - TRBJ2-7 TRBV29-1 TGCAGCGCAGCCCTCGGTGGTGCCTACGAGCAGTACTTC CSAALGGAYEQYF
many TRBD1 TRBJ2-1 TRBV10-2 TGCGCCAGCAGTACAGGGGGATATGAGCAGTTCTTC CASSTGGYEQFF
- - TRBJ2-2 TRBV6-1 TGTGCCAGCATTGACTATGGAGCCGGGGAGCTGTTTTTT CASIDYGAGELFF
- - TRBJ2-7 TRBV29-1 TGCAGCGTTAAGTCAGGGCGGGTCTACGAGCAGTACTTC CSVKSGRVYEQYF
- - TRBJ1-1 TRBV6-5 TGTGCCAGCAACCAACTACAGGGACGGACTGAAGCTTTCTTT CASNQLQGRTEAFF
- - TRBJ2-4 TRBV7-2 TGTGCCAGCAGTCAGGAAGGGTTACAGTGGATCCACATTCAGTACTTC CASSQEGLQWIHIQYF
- - TRBJ2-1 TRBV30 TGTGCCTGGAGTGTAGTGAATGAGCAGTTCTTC CAWSVVNEQFF
- TRBD2 TRBJ2-7 TRBV7-3 TGTGCCAGCAGCCGAGCCCGGGAGGGTGAGCAGTACTTC CASSRAREGEQYF
- - TRBJ2-1 TRBV29-1 TGCAGCGTTGACCCCCTGGATTACAATGAGCAGTTCTTC CSVDPLDYNEQFF
few TRBD2 TRBJ2-2 TRBV30 TGTGCCTGGTCGGGACTAGCGCCCGGGGAGCTGTTTTTT CAWSGLAPGELFF
few - TRBJ2-2 TRBV6-1 TGTGCCAGCAGGGAGGGGGTGGCCGGGGAGCTGTTTTTT CASREGVAGELFF
few TRBD2 TRBJ2-1 TRBV29-1 TGCAGCGTTGGTTTGTCTAGCGGGGGTCGTAATGAGCAGTTCTTC CSVGLSSGGRNEQFF
- - TRBJ1-1 TRBV19 TGTGCCAGTAATCATCTCGGGGGCACTGAAGCTTTCTTT CASNHLGGTEAFF
- - TRBJ1-2 TRBV5-1 TGCGCCAGCAGCTTGGGCTCACAATCGGGCTACACCTTC CASSLGSQSGYTF
few - TRBJ2-5 TRBV20-1 TGCAGTGCTAAACAAGAGACCCAGTACTTC CSAKQETQYF
- - TRBJ2-4 TRBV28 TGTGCCAGCAGTTGGGGGGTAGCCAAAAACATTCAGTACTTC CASSWGVAKNIQYF
- TRBD1 TRBJ1-2 TRBV29-1 TGCAGCGCTGAGACAGGGTTGGCCCACGCCTTC CSAETGLAHAF
few TRBD2 TRBJ2-5 TRBV7-2 TGTGCCAGCAGCTTAGCGGGGACTAGTCTGGAGACCCAGTACTTC CASSLAGTSLETQYF
- TRBD2 TRBJ2-7 TRBV11-2 TGTGCCAGCAGATCAGCGGGACTAGCGCGCTACGAGCAGTACTTC CASRSAGLARYEQYF
- - TRBJ1-5 TRBV29-1 TGCAGCGTGTTACAGGGTGGCGATCAGCCCCAGCATTTT CSVLQGGDQPQHF
- TRBD1 TRBJ2-7 TRBV29-1 TGCAGCGTTCGAGACAGGGGAGTGTGGAACGAGCAGTACTTC CSVRDRGVWNEQYF
- - TRBJ1-1 TRBV30 TGTGCCTGGAGTTCCGGCCGACCGAACACTGAAGCTTTCTTT CAWSSGRPNTEAFF
- - TRBJ2-7 TRBV27 TGTGCCAGCTACGCGGGGCCTCCCTACTACGAGCAGTACTTC CASYAGPPYYEQYF
- - TRBJ2-2 TRBV7-2 TGTGCCAGCAGCCCTTGGAGTGGACTCGGGGGAGGGGAGCTGTTTTTT CASSPWSGLGGGELFF
few - TRBJ1-5 TRBV4-1 TGCGCCAGCAGCCAAGATTTATCCCCAAATCAGCCCCAGCATTTT CASSQDLSPNQPQHF
- TRBD1 TRBJ2-1 TRBV15 TGTGCCACCAGCGCGGCAAAGACAGGGGGCTTCAATGAGCAGTTCTTC CATSAAKTGGFNEQFF
- TRBD1 TRBJ2-7 TRBV5-6 TGTGCCAGCAGCTCCAAAACCGGGACAGGGGCCTCCGAGCAGTACTTC CASSSKTGTGASEQYF
few - TRBJ2-3 TRBV29-1 TGCAGCGTTGAATTGAGGGATACGCAGTATTTT CSVELRDTQYF
- TRBD1 TRBJ1-4 TRBV4-3 TGCGCCAGCAGCCATACACAGGGGGAGCTTAATGAAAAACTGTTTTTT CASSHTQGELNEKLFF
- - TRBJ1-2 TRBV29-1 TGCAGCGTTGACGAACGTCAAGGAAATGGCTACACCTTC CSVDERQGNGYTF
few - TRBJ1-5 TRBV21-1 TGTGCCAGCAGCCTCCGGACGGTTAGCAATCAGCCCCAGCATTTT CASSLRTVSNQPQHF
- - TRBJ2-3 TRBV6-1 TGTGCCAGCCGCGGGGGCCTCACAGATACGCAGTATTTT CASRGGLTDTQYF
- TRBD1 TRBJ2-7 TRBV7-2 TGTGCCAGCAGCTTAGGAACAGGGGGCGGGTACGAGCAGTACTTC CASSLGTGGGYEQYF